This TCR beta chain was obtained from a study of long-term antiretroviral therapy in people with HIV. Study conclusions and caveats: Post-treatment diversity went higher with ART but stayed below transplant donor controls.

Run at survey level, the immunoSEQ assay was version v3.0. Only in-frame clones appear in the TCRdb table, and some are missing; sequencing was by immunoSEQ multiplex PCR. Here the sample spans tens of thousands of clones, around nine tenths being singletons. Per germline, CDR1 MNHEY and CDR2 SVGAGI. The CDR3 totals 12 residues. V was shortened by 5 bases and J by 14 bases, with 13 bases between the two germline ends. This clone was found a few times. Its antigen is unknown. This sample includes further DNA sequences coding for the same CDR3. The chain links TRBV6-5 to TRBJ1-6; D is uncertain. The receptor comes from a woman in her fifties or sixties with HIV. The sequencing here drew on unsorted PBMCs, taken 0.1 years before starting antiretroviral therapy. In DNA, the CDR3 is TGTGCCAGCAGTCTCGGCCTTTCCACCCTCCACTTT. Residues: CASSLGLSTLHF.